This is a list of T cell receptor beta chains from one sample in a study of regulatory T cells in long-lasting Graves disease. MiXCR was run by TCRdb on the multiplex PCR reads, yielding one entry per CDR3 protein. Of 300,000 to 450,000 distinct CDR3 sequences in the sample, around 15% were seen once. This specimen was peripheral blood mononuclear cells (PBMCs), taken at new diagnosis, from a patient treated with antithyroid drugs. The receptors were gathered from a female donor with Graves disease. Each CDR3 is given with its conserved first and last residue. The D gene is left open where the match is weak. Rows may omit the clone size; those that give it use once, few, many or a size class.

TRBJ1-6	TRBV2	TRBD1	few	CASRPGTVNSPLHF	TGTGCCAGCCGCCCCGGGACAGTTAATTCACCCCTCCACTTT
TRBJ2-7	TRBV6-2/TRBV6-3	.	.	CASSEVVGGYEQYF	TGTGCCAGCAGTGAGGTGGTAGGGGGCTACGAGCAGTACTTC
TRBJ1-2	TRBV6-2/TRBV6-3	.	many	CASSWNGPRKGGYTF	TGTGCCAGCAGTTGGAACGGGCCGCGTAAGGGTGGCTACACCTTC
TRBJ1-1	TRBV20-1	.	few	CSARGAGPGTEAFF	TGCAGTGCTAGAGGGGCTGGGCCTGGGACTGAAGCTTTCTTT
TRBJ2-5	TRBV29-1	.	many	CSFIRGAGETQYF	TGCAGCTTTATAAGGGGGGCTGGAGAGACCCAGTACTTC
TRBJ1-2	TRBV5-4	.	many	CASSPEKRGLLYGYTF	TGTGCCAGCAGCCCGGAGAAAAGAGGGCTCCTCTATGGCTACACCTTC
TRBJ1-4	TRBV9	TRBD1	many	CASSPRQGNEKLFF	TGTGCCAGCAGCCCCCGACAGGGAAATGAAAAACTGTTTTTT
TRBJ2-1	TRBV19	.	.	CASSTISYNEQFF	TGTGCCAGTAGTACCATATCCTACAATGAGCAGTTCTTC
TRBJ2-7	TRBV28	.	many	CASGTSSIEQYF	TGTGCCAGCGGTACTTCCAGTATCGAGCAGTACTTC
TRBJ2-5	TRBV30	.	few	CAWSRGQTRETQYF	TGTGCCTGGAGTCGAGGACAGACTCGTGAGACCCAGTACTTC
TRBJ1-1	TRBV6-1	.	many	CASSQDSSSLRINTEAFF	TGTGCCAGCAGTCAGGACAGCTCGTCGCTGAGAATAAACACTGAAGCTTTCTTT
TRBJ1-1	TRBV29-1	.	.	CSVLFGNTEAFF	TGCAGCGTTCTCTTCGGGAATACTGAAGCTTTCTTT
TRBJ2-5	TRBV10-3	.	.	CAISEDREEGETQYF	TGTGCCATCAGTGAGGACAGGGAGGAGGGTGAGACCCAGTACTTC
TRBJ1-6	TRBV7-9	.	.	CASKAGSKNSPLHF	TGTGCCAGCAAGGCAGGGTCAAAAAATTCACCCCTCCACTTT
TRBJ2-1	TRBV9	.	many	CASSVGHLEGSYNEQFF	TGTGCCAGCAGCGTAGGACACCTTGAAGGGTCCTACAATGAGCAGTTCTTC
TRBJ1-6	TRBV27	TRBD1	few	CASSSQRGRLDSPLHF	TGTGCCAGCAGTTCCCAAAGGGGGCGCTTAGATTCACCCCTCCACTTT
TRBJ2-1	TRBV7-3	TRBD1	many	CASSLTSGTGVYNEQFF	TGTGCCAGCAGCTTAACCTCCGGGACAGGGGTATACAATGAGCAGTTCTTC
TRBJ1-1	TRBV9	.	many	CASSVAAGFDTEAFF	TGTGCCAGCAGCGTAGCTGCAGGGTTCGACACTGAAGCTTTCTTT
TRBJ2-7	TRBV28	.	.	CASSFNEGSPYEQYF	TGTGCCAGCAGTTTCAACGAGGGGTCCCCCTACGAGCAGTACTTC
TRBJ2-5	TRBV20-1	.	many	CSARPTPPMEGATQYF	TGCAGTGCTAGACCCACCCCTCCGATGGAGGGTGCGACCCAGTACTTC
TRBJ2-3	TRBV2	.	.	CASTPPPTGRIAQYF	TGTGCCAGCACCCCGCCACCGACGGGACGGATTGCGCAGTATTTT
TRBJ1-5	TRBV30	TRBD1	few	CAWSTPGTEVSNQPQHF	TGTGCCTGGAGTACGCCCGGGACAGAAGTTAGCAATCAGCCCCAGCATTTT
TRBJ2-6	TRBV5-1	TRBD1	few	CASSLVYRGPSGANVLTF	TGCGCCAGCAGCTTGGTTTACAGGGGACCCTCTGGGGCCAACGTCCTGACTTTC
TRBJ2-1	TRBV7-2	TRBD1	many	CASSPGTGVKFF	TGTGCCAGCAGCCCCGGGACAGGGGTGAAGTTCTTC
TRBJ2-3	TRBV7-3	TRBD2	many	CASSEGTMGRTDTQYF	TGTGCCAGCAGCGAGGGGACTATGGGACGCACAGATACGCAGTATTTT
TRBJ2-3	TRBV12-3/TRBV12-4	TRBD2	many	CASSGLASTDTQYF	TGTGCCAGCAGCGGACTAGCGAGCACAGATACGCAGTATTTT
TRBJ2-2	TRBV30	.	many	CAGVEGTGELFF	TGTGCTGGCGTCGAGGGGACCGGGGAGCTGTTTTTT
TRBJ2-3	TRBV19	.	.	CASSTRTTTDTQYF	TGTGCCAGTAGTACCCGGACTACCACAGATACGCAGTATTTT
TRBJ2-7	TRBV29-1	.	.	CSVGGGDDPYEQYF	TGCAGCGTAGGGGGTGGGGACGACCCCTACGAGCAGTACTTC
TRBJ2-2	TRBV9	.	.	CASSEAGINTGELFF	TGTGCCAGCAGCGAGGCGGGCATAAACACCGGGGAGCTGTTTTTT
TRBJ2-7	TRBV4-1	.	.	CASSQGSSGLGGLITYEQYF	TGCGCCAGCAGCCAAGGATCTTCGGGTTTAGGGGGACTCATCACCTACGAGCAGTACTTC
TRBJ2-2	TRBV6-4	.	few	CASKIGSADGELFF	TGTGCCAGCAAAATCGGGAGTGCGGACGGGGAGCTGTTTTTT
TRBJ1-2	TRBV28	TRBD1	many	CASSYSHRGYGYTF	TGTGCCAGCAGTTATTCCCACAGGGGATATGGCTACACCTTC
TRBJ2-1	TRBV7-6	.	few	CASSFARLPTDEQFF	TGTGCCAGCAGCTTCGCCAGACTACCCACTGATGAGCAGTTCTTC
TRBJ2-3	TRBV19	.	.	CASSISGGPRTDTQYF	TGTGCCAGTAGTATTAGCGGAGGGCCCCGCACAGATACGCAGTATTTT
TRBJ2-7	TRBV27	TRBD1	many	CASSDRGLNPYEQYF	TGTGCCAGCAGTGACAGGGGGCTGAATCCGTACGAGCAGTACTTC
TRBJ1-1	TRBV30	.	many	CAWSFKREAFF	TGTGCCTGGAGTTTTAAAAGAGAAGCTTTCTTT
TRBJ2-7	TRBV29-1	TRBD1	few	CSAGQGGQEQYF	TGCAGCGCTGGACAGGGGGGGCAAGAGCAGTACTTC
TRBJ2-7	TRBV20-1	TRBD1	many	CSARGPPGQGGSDEQYF	TGCAGTGCTAGAGGCCCGCCGGGACAGGGCGGGTCGGACGAGCAGTACTTC
TRBJ1-2	TRBV6-1	TRBD1	many	CACQLAQGVGYGYTF	TGTGCCTGCCAGCTTGCACAGGGGGTAGGATATGGCTACACCTTC
TRBJ2-1	TRBV7-9	TRBD2	.	CTSSPTPLLSSGSKVGQFF	TGTACCAGCAGCCCGACCCCGTTGCTTTCTAGCGGGAGTAAGGTTGGGCAGTTCTTC
TRBJ2-3	TRBV18	.	many	CASSPFSGRTQYF	TGTGCCAGCTCACCCTTCTCGGGTCGTACGCAGTATTTT
TRBJ1-2	TRBV19	.	.	CASHLSNYGYTF	TGTGCCAGCCACCTCTCTAACTATGGCTACACCTTC
TRBJ2-7	TRBV12-5	.	.	CASGLPGRRLDEQYF	TGTGCTAGTGGTTTGCCCGGCCGACGACTAGACGAGCAGTACTTC
TRBJ2-1	TRBV2	.	many	CASSERGDSRGEQFF	TGTGCCAGCAGTGAGAGGGGGGACTCCCGTGGTGAGCAGTTCTTC
TRBJ2-7	TRBV28	.	.	CASSFVGGHTGIRYEQYF	TGCGCCAGCAGCTTTGTCGGTGGGCATACAGGGATAAGGTACGAGCAGTACTTC
TRBJ2-7	TRBV19	TRBD1	many	CASSIRDRGNEQYF	TGTGCCAGTAGTATCCGGGACAGGGGGAACGAGCAGTACTTC
TRBJ1-1	TRBV30	.	.	CAWRGPGATEAFF	TGTGCCTGGAGGGGACCAGGGGCAACTGAAGCTTTCTTT
TRBJ2-7	TRBV12-3/TRBV12-4	.	many	CASSFERTYEQYF	TGTGCCAGCAGTTTTGAACGGACCTACGAGCAGTACTTC
TRBJ2-3	TRBV27	.	many	CASWIADTDTQYF	TGTGCCAGCTGGATCGCCGACACAGATACGCAGTATTTT
TRBJ1-1	TRBV7-9	.	few	CASSLTGVGLNTEAFF	TGTGCCAGCAGCTTAACGGGGGTCGGGCTGAACACTGAAGCTTTCTTT